One sample yielded the 14 T cell receptor beta chains listed below, sequenced in a study of T-cell memory formation after mild COVID-19. TCRdb itself ran the 5' RACE reads through MiXCR, one entry per CDR3 protein. This sample has a few hundred thousand distinct CDR3 sequences, with 25% to 30% found just once. Material for sequencing was PBMCs or a T cell subset sorted from them (not recorded which). All receptors come from an adult woman who had mild COVID-19 (a few samples of this study predate the infection). Cell type and time point are not known.

In its sample, this clonotype was seen a few times. J is TRBJ2-7 and V is TRBV9, with D possibly being TRBD2 (5 bases). This CDR3 region has 16 residues. V was shortened by 0 bases and J by 3 bases, with 16 bases between the two germline ends. The germline V gene has CDR1 SGDLS and CDR2 YYNGEE. The chain's CDR3 is CASSVEENGLVYEQYF. The DNA of the CDR3 is TGTGCCAGCAGCGTAGAAGAGAACGGACTTGTCTACGAGCAGTACTTC.

V and J are TRBV12-3 or TRBV12-4 and TRBJ1-2; no reliable D call. Deletions cut 6 bases from V and 8 bases from J, with 22 bases between. The CDR3 has 15 amino acids. This CDR3 is CASRRTTAGTKGYTF. CDR3 in DNA: TGTGCCAGCAGGAGAACAACGGCGGGTACGAAAGGCTACACCTTC.

This clonotype was observed a few times. The chain combines TRBV5-6 with TRBJ2-1; perhaps TRBD2 as D (5 bases). The length of the CDR3 is 15 residues. CDR1 and CDR2 from the germline V gene are SGHDT and YYEEEE. The V end was cut by 0 bases, the J end by 8 bases, with 15 bases between. CDR3 bases: TGTGCCAGCAGCTTGGCCCCCGGGGAAACCCATGAGCAGTTCTTC. It is translated as CASSLAPGETHEQFF.

The chain employs TRBV4-1 and TRBJ2-7; no reliable D call. Trimming stripped 3 bases from V and 2 bases from J, with 11 bases between. This CDR3 contains 14 residues. Germline CDR1 reads MGHRA; CDR2 reads YSYEKL. The CDR3 loop is CASSHPHSAYEQYF. CDR3 sequence (DNA): TGCGCCAGCAGCCATCCTCATTCGGCCTACGAGCAGTACTTC.

The chain links TRBV20-1 to TRBJ1-2; no clear D. The CDR3 sequence is 10 residues long. CDR1 is DFQATT, CDR2 SNEGSKA, per germline (reference sequence). V lost 7 bases to trimming and J lost 11 bases, with 14 bases between them. This CDR3 is CSVPVGDYTF. The CDR3 nucleotides read TGCAGTGTCCCGGTTGGGGATTACACCTTC.

The chain employs TRBV19 and TRBJ1-4; D gene unclear. V was cut by 8 bases and J by 3 bases, with 10 bases left in between. The V gene's germline CDR1 is LNHDA and CDR2 SQIVND (reference sequence). The CDR3 length is 13 residues. The CDR3 region has the DNA TGTGCCAGTGCCAGGTCACCTAATGAAAAACTGTTTTTT. As protein: CASARSPNEKLFF.

This clonotype has only a few counts. The CDR3 loop reads CASSEQFLTGEQYF. The CDR3 DNA follows: TGTGCCAGTAGTGAACAATTTCTTACCGGCGAGCAGTACTTC. V is TRBV19 and J is TRBJ2-7; D is unclear. Germline V gene data show CDR1 as LNHDA and CDR2 as SQIVND (reference sequence). Trimming stripped 5 bases from V and 6 bases from J, with 17 bases between. The CDR3 spans 14 residues.

The chain couples TRBV25-1 to TRBJ1-5; D ambiguous. Germline assignment: CDR1 MGHDK and CDR2 SYGVNS. The V end was cut by 1 base, the J end by 2 bases, with 6 bases between. The CDR3 sequence is 14 residues long. In DNA form, the CDR3 reads TGTGCCAGCAGTGAATCGGTGGGCAATCAGCCCCAGCATTTT. Its protein is CASSESVGNQPQHF.

The chain couples TRBV21-1 to TRBJ2-1; the tabulated D call, TRBD1, remains unverified against the DNA. TRBV21-1 is designated a pseudogene. The CDR3 is 17 residues long. This CDR3 is CASSKSSVGRDCNEQFF. The CDR3 DNA follows: TGTGCCAGCAGCAAAAGCAGCGTGGGCCGGGACTGCAATGAGCAGTTCTTC.

This chain links TRBV2 with TRBJ2-7, with D unclear. This CDR3 has 12 amino acids. The V end lost 4 bases, the J end lost 6 bases, and 10 bases lay between the germline ends. Germline-derived CDR1 and CDR2 are SNHLY and FYNNEI. The CDR3 sequence is CASSVGLFEQYF. In DNA form, the CDR3 reads TGTGCCAGCAGTGTCGGGTTGTTCGAGCAGTACTTC.

This clonotype came up a few times. The rearrangement joins TRBV6-5 to TRBJ2-5, with 7 bases fitting TRBD2. With V trimmed by 4 bases and J by 5 bases, 7 bases remained unmatched. This CDR3 spans 14 amino acids. Germline V gives CDR1 MNHEY, CDR2 SVGAGI. The CDR3, as DNA: TGTGCCAGCAGTTTGTGGGAGGGCGGGGAGACCCAGTACTTC. Encoded protein: CASSLWEGGETQYF.

This clonotype was seen only once. The V call is TRBV4-1, the J call TRBJ1-1; D not certain. The CDR3 contains 14 residues. The V gene's germline CDR1 is MGHRA and CDR2 YSYEKL. Trimming left V 4 bases short and J 1 base short, with 10 bases between. The CDR3: CASSRVIRNTEAFF. CDR3 sequence (DNA): TGCGCCAGCAGCCGGGTGATCAGGAACACTGAAGCTTTCTTT.

The rearrangement links TRBV14 to TRBJ2-1, with 7 bases identical to TRBD2. Germline V CDR1 and CDR2: SGHDN, FVKESK. The J segment lost 3 bases and the V segment lost 1 base, leaving 9 bases of the junction unmatched. The CDR3 contains 17 residues. The CDR3, as DNA: TGTGCCAGCAGCCAAGTGTTAGCGGGCCAACACTACAATGAGCAGTTCTTC. It yields the protein CASSQVLAGQHYNEQFF.

This clonotype was found a few times. The gene calls are TRBV27 and TRBJ2-3; 11 nucleotides agree with TRBD2. Losses at the gene ends were 10 bases for V and 4 bases for J; bases not matched to a gene: 10. This CDR3 spans 15 amino acids. Germline-derived CDR1 and CDR2 are MNHEY and SMNVEV (reference sequence). CDR3: CATLPLAGVADTQYF. CDR3 coding DNA: TGTGCCACCTTACCACTAGCGGGAGTCGCAGATACGCAGTATTTT.